The 27 T cell receptor beta chains below were found in one sample sequenced in a study of CD8+ T cells in alopecia areata. In each case, RNA was isolated and then reverse transcribed into cDNA as the sequencing template. Only in-frame clones appear in the TCRdb table, and some are missing; sequencing was by immunoSEQ multiplex PCR. The table lists 150,000 to 200,000 clones, 60% of them singletons. The treatment was: oral pan-JAK inhibitor, 5-10 mg twice daily. The sample here was CD4+ T cells sorted from blood, taken at week 24, from a patient treated with tofacitinib. The receptors derive from a human donor with alopecia areata.

This clone was picked up a small number of times. The chain links TRBV19 to TRBJ2-1; 14 bases are a match to TRBD2. The ends lost 5 bases at V and 9 bases at J; junction bases unmatched: 6. This CDR3 contains 15 residues. CDR1 is LNHDA, CDR2 SQIVND, per germline (reference sequence). As DNA, the CDR3 is TGTGCCAGTAGTTCGACTAGCGGGGGGGTTGGTGAGCAGTTCTTC. This codes for CASSSTSGGVGEQFF.

This clone was counted a few times. The V and J genes are TRBV7-6 and TRBJ2-4; the D gene is possibly TRBD1 (6 bases). This CDR3 has 14 residues. V was pared by 4 bases and J by 8 bases, with 15 bases between. CDR1 SGHVS and CDR2 FNYEAQ come from the germline V gene. The CDR3: CASSSTGKRDIQYF. The CDR3 DNA is TGTGCCAGCAGCTCCACAGGGAAACGGGACATTCAGTACTTC. The full variable domain, in which reference TRBV7-6 and TRBJ2-4 provide the parts outside the CDR3, is GAGVSQSPRYKVTKRGQDVALRCDPISGHVSLYWYRQALGQGPEFLTYFNYEAQQDKSGLPNDRFSAERPEGSISTLTIQRTEQRDSAMYRCASSSTGKRDIQYFGAGTRLSVL.

This chain joins TRBV5-1 and TRBJ2-7; 7 bases line up with TRBD1. This CDR3 has 15 residues. Losses at the gene ends were 6 bases for V and 3 bases for J; bases not matched to a gene: 12. Germline loops: CDR1 SGHRS, CDR2 YFSETQ. CDR3 nucleotide sequence: TGCGCCAGCAACCAACAGGGGCAGTATCGCTACGAGCAGTACTTC. Translating it yields CASNQQGQYRYEQYF.

For this clone: The same CDR3 also results from other DNA sequences found in this sample. The chain links TRBV9 to TRBJ1-1; 7 bases are shared with TRBD1. The length of the CDR3 is 15 residues. Germline CDR1 and CDR2: SGDLS and YYNGEE. J was trimmed by 0 bases and V by 4 bases; bases with no gene match: 6. CDR3 sequence: CASSPRQGMNTEAFF. CDR3 nucleotides: TGTGCCAGCAGCCCTCGACAGGGTATGAACACTGAAGCTTTCTTT.

The chain carries TRBV2 and TRBJ2-7, with D possibly being TRBD2 (6 bases). CDR1 is SNHLY, CDR2 FYNNEI, per germline. The CDR3 is 12 residues long. Deletions cut 6 bases from V and 3 bases from J, with 9 bases between. The CDR3 nucleotides are TGTGCCAGCAGGGGGGACTTCTACGAGCAGTACTTC. Its translation: CASRGDFYEQYF. The full variable domain, completed using reference TRBV2 and TRBJ2-7, is EPEVTQTPSHQVTQMGQEVILRCVPISNHLYFYWYRQILGQKVEFLVSFYNNEISEKSEIFDDQFSVERPDGSNFTLKIRSTKLEDSAMYFCASRGDFYEQYFGPGTRLTVT.

Only a few counts were recorded for this clone. The same CDR3 arises from other DNA sequences in this sample as well. This chain links TRBV29-1 with TRBJ1-1, with D uncertain. CDR1 is SQVTM and CDR2 is ANQGSEA in the germline V gene. V was trimmed by 5 bases and J by 2 bases, leaving 6 bases between them. There are 11 residues in the CDR3. The CDR3 protein is CSVSQNTEAFF. The CDR3 DNA reads as TGCAGCGTTTCACAAAACACTGAAGCTTTCTTT.

This rearrangement joins TRBV7-8 to TRBJ2-3, with D perhaps assigned TRBD1 or TRBD2 (5 bases each). Germline loops: CDR1 SGHVS, CDR2 FQNEAQ. This CDR3 has 11 residues. The V gene lost 5 bases and the J gene lost 12 bases, with 12 bases spanning the gap. The CDR3 loop reads CASSDFGGQYF. CDR3 DNA: TGTGCCAGCAGCGATTTTGGGGGACAGTATTTT. The complete variable domain, with remaining parts taken from reference TRBV7-8 and TRBJ2-3, reads GAGVSQSPRYKVAKRGQDVALRCDPISGHVSLFWYQQALGQGPEFLTYFQNEAQLDKSGLPSDRFFAERPEGSVSTLKIQRTQQEDSAVYLCASSDFGGQYFGPGTRLTVL.

This clone was found a few times. The chain has TRBV7-2 and TRBJ1-2, with D unresolved. From germline, CDR1 is SGHTA and CDR2 FQGNSA. This CDR3 spans 12 amino acids. The V gene lost 5 bases and the J gene lost 4 bases, with 8 bases spanning the gap. CDR3: CASSQGFYGYTF. The CDR3 coding sequence is TGTGCCAGCAGCCAAGGATTCTATGGCTACACCTTC.

The rearrangement joins TRBV29-1 to TRBJ2-7; D might be TRBD1 or TRBD2, each matching 6 bases. From germline, CDR1 is SQVTM and CDR2 ANQGSEA. CDR3 size: 12 residues. V was clipped by 5 bases and J by 1 base, with 9 bases between them. The CDR3 sequence: CSVRGPSYEQYF. Here the CDR3 DNA reads TGCAGCGTTCGGGGGCCATCCTACGAGCAGTACTTC.

This chain uses TRBV30 with TRBJ1-1; D is ambiguous. CDR1 and CDR2 from the germline V gene are GTSNPN and SVGIG (reference sequence). V shed 0 bases and J shed 5 bases, with 16 bases lying between them. This CDR3 has 15 residues. The CDR3 bases are TGTGCCTGGAGTGTTATTGGCGAATTGGGGACTGAAGCTTTCTTT. This translates into CAWSVIGELGTEAFF.

This chain links TRBV27 with TRBJ1-5; D unclear. The germline V gene encodes CDR1 MNHEY and CDR2 SMNVEV (reference sequence). The CDR3 totals 12 residues. V dropped 6 bases and J dropped 5 bases, with 8 bases sitting between them. The CDR3 sequence is CASRSGHQPQHF. The CDR3 DNA is TGTGCCAGCAGATCAGGTCATCAGCCCCAGCATTTT.

This clone was detected once. The chain combines TRBV30 with TRBJ1-1; D is uncertain. V was shortened by 2 bases and J by 9 bases, with 13 bases between the two germline ends. This CDR3 contains 12 residues. CDR1 is GTSNPN, CDR2 SVGIG, per germline (reference sequence). The CDR3 region is CAWSPPLGKAFF. The CDR3 region has the DNA TGTGCCTGGAGTCCGCCTCTTGGCAAAGCTTTCTTT.

There are a few counts of this clone. The chain uses TRBV4-3 and TRBJ2-5; no reliable D call. V was pared by 4 bases and J by 5 bases, with 11 bases between. Germline V gives CDR1 LGHNA, CDR2 YSLEER. This CDR3 is 13 amino acids long. CDR3 residues: CASSPGWSETQYF. The CDR3 DNA reads TGCGCCAGCAGCCCCGGGTGGTCGGAGACCCAGTACTTC.

As concerns this clone: The same CDR3 can be traced to other DNA sequences in this sample. The rearrangement links TRBV20-1 to TRBJ1-1; D not certain. Trimming left V 5 bases short and J 3 bases short, with 4 bases between. Looked up from germline, CDR1 is DFQATT and CDR2 is SNEGSKA (reference sequence). This CDR3 has 10 residues. The CDR3 bases are TGCAGTGCTCTAGACACTGAAGCTTTCTTT. Its protein product is CSALDTEAFF.

The chain uses TRBV4-1 and TRBJ1-4; D gene uncertain. CDR1 MGHRA and CDR2 YSYEKL come from the germline V gene. Deletions cut 3 bases from V and 8 bases from J, with 7 bases between. The CDR3 covers 12 residues. Written as DNA, the CDR3 is TGCGCCAGCAGCCAGCCGCAGGAAAAACTGTTTTTT. Encoded protein: CASSQPQEKLFF.

This chain links TRBV30 with TRBJ1-2, with D possibly TRBD1 on 6 matching bases. The V end was cut by 8 bases, the J end by 2 bases, with 18 bases between. CDR3 length equals 14 residues. Germline CDR1 GTSNPN, CDR2 SVGIG (reference sequence). CDR3 loop: CAEGQKGVNYGYTF. The DNA of the CDR3 is TGTGCCGAGGGACAAAAGGGGGTCAACTATGGCTACACCTTC.

The V gene is TRBV7-9, the J gene TRBJ1-2; tentatively, D is TRBD1 (6 bases). The CDR3 is 15 residues long. V gave up 0 bases and J gave up 7 bases, with 15 bases separating them. Germline V lookup: CDR1 SEHNR, CDR2 FQNEAQ (reference sequence). Here the CDR3 reads CASSLANSEQGGYTF. CDR3 coding DNA: TGTGCCAGCAGCTTAGCGAATTCAGAACAGGGTGGCTACACCTTC.

The chain combines TRBV11-1 with TRBJ2-1, with a tentative D call TRBD1 (6 bases). The CDR3 loop spans 15 amino acids. The germline V gene encodes CDR1 SGHAT and CDR2 FQDESV (reference sequence). Trimming pared 4 bases from V and 0 bases from J, leaving 10 bases between. CDR3 DNA sequence: TGTGCCAGCAGCTACAGGGTTAGCTCCTACAATGAGCAGTTCTTC. Translated: CASSYRVSSYNEQFF. The full variable domain, rest sourced from reference TRBV11-1 and TRBJ2-1, is EAEVAQSPRYKITEKSQAVAFWCDPISGHATLYWYRQILGQGPELLVQFQDESVVDDSQLPKDRFSAERLKGVDSTLKIQPAELGDSAMYLCASSYRVSSYNEQFFGPGTRLTVL.

The V and J genes are TRBV30 and TRBJ2-1; 10 bases are a match to TRBD2. The CDR3 is made up of 13 amino acids. Germline V gene lookup returns CDR1 GTSNPN and CDR2 SVGIG (reference sequence). Trimming at V came to 5 bases and at J to 7 bases, leaving 5 bases not matched to a gene. The CDR3 DNA follows: TGTGCCTGGGAAGCGGGGGGGTATAATGAGCAGTTCTTC. Its translation: CAWEAGGYNEQFF.

This chain uses TRBV11-2 with TRBJ1-1; tentatively, D is TRBD1 (6 bases). Germline V gives CDR1 SGHAT, CDR2 FQNNGV. Trimming took off 5 bases at V and 8 bases at J, with 12 bases between the two ends. The CDR3 loop spans 12 amino acids. The CDR3 DNA follows: TGTGCCAGCAGCGCTAACAGGGCAGAAGCTTTCTTT. Its translation is CASSANRAEAFF.

V gene TRBV11-3 combines with J gene TRBJ1-1, with no clear D. Germline loops: CDR1 SGHNT, CDR2 YENEEA. This CDR3 is built from 14 residues. Deletions cut 2 bases from V and 7 bases from J, with 14 bases between. This CDR3 reads CASSLRSWRDEAFF. The CDR3 DNA sequence: TGTGCCAGCAGCTTACGATCTTGGCGCGATGAAGCTTTCTTT.

This clone was picked up a small number of times. This rearrangement joins TRBV6-5 to TRBJ1-1; D might be TRBD1 (5 bases). The germline V and J ends were trimmed by 5 bases and 4 bases, with 14 bases remaining between them. Germline loops: CDR1 MNHEY, CDR2 SVGAGI. CDR3 size: 14 residues. The CDR3 reads CASSVLGGTTEAFF. The CDR3 DNA sequence: TGTGCCAGCAGTGTTCTCGGGGGGACCACTGAAGCTTTCTTT.

V and J are TRBV5-6 and TRBJ2-7; D uncertain. This CDR3 has 13 amino acids. Germline CDR1 SGHDT, CDR2 YYEEEE. V lost 0 bases and J 5 bases, leaving 9 bases between the germline ends. The CDR3 region is CASSLEGPDEQYF. CDR3 DNA sequence: TGTGCCAGCAGCTTGGAGGGCCCGGACGAGCAGTACTTC.

This chain connects TRBV6-5 to TRBJ2-3; D possibly corresponds to TRBD2 (5 bases). This CDR3 contains 15 residues. Trimming cost V 5 bases and J 5 bases, with 17 bases left between them. Germline V gene lookup returns CDR1 MNHEY and CDR2 SVGAGI. CDR3 in DNA: TGTGCCAGCAGTCCAGCAGGACTTGTGAAAGATACGCAGTATTTT. This translates into CASSPAGLVKDTQYF.

V is TRBV29-1 and J is TRBJ2-7; 11 nucleotides agree with TRBD2. CDR3 length: 12 amino acids. Looked up from germline, CDR1 is SQVTM and CDR2 is ANQGSEA. CDR3: CSASGGRNEQYF. CDR3 DNA: TGCAGTGCTAGCGGGGGGCGGAACGAGCAGTACTTC.

This clone has more than one count but fewer than ten. The chain couples TRBV6-1 to TRBJ2-1; 8 bases fit TRBD1. Per germline, CDR1 MNHNS and CDR2 SASEGT. V lost 3 bases to trimming and J lost 6 bases; unmatched junction nucleotides: 4. The CDR3 has 14 amino acids. CDR3 nucleotide sequence: TGTGCCAGCAGTGAGGACAGGGACAGCAATGAGCAGTTCTTC. Translated: CASSEDRDSNEQFF.

This chain links TRBV10-3 with TRBJ2-7; D is unresolved. The length of the CDR3 is 14 residues. Looked up from germline, CDR1 is ENHRY and CDR2 is SYGVKD. The V gene lost 4 bases and the J gene lost 6 bases, with 16 bases spanning the gap. CDR3 sequence (DNA): TGTGCCATCAGTGTGCGACCGTCGGAGTCCGAGCAGTACTTC. Its protein is CAISVRPSESEQYF.